Following are 10 T cell receptor beta chains from one sample sequenced in a study of T cell repertoires in cytomegalovirus infection. TCRdb re-derived calls from the reads in MiXCR, one entry per CDR3 protein. In the table there are some 270,000 distinct CDR3 sequences, 20% to 25% of which are singletons. The antigens for these receptors are not known. Sample: cultured PBMCs, taken from culture after CMV antigen stimulation. The receptors originated from a human donor in good health (CMV status not recorded). Some clones in this sample may be carry-over from other donors' samples.

For the CDR3, the DNA is TGTGCCACCAGTGTCCTCACCCCCCCGGACATTCTAGGCTACAATGAGCAGTTCTTC. Its protein is CATSVLTPPDILGYNEQFF. The chain uses TRBV24-1 and TRBJ2-1; D might be TRBD1 (5 bases). The CDR3 runs to 19 residues. CDR1 is KGHDR, CDR2 SFDVKD, per germline. With 5 bases removed from V and 3 bases from J, the gap between germline ends came to 25 bases.

J is TRBJ2-7 and V is TRBV20-1; D is uncertain. CDR1 and CDR2 from the germline V gene are DFQATT and SNEGSKA (reference sequence). The CDR3 has 15 amino acids. Trimming left V 1 base short and J 5 bases short, with 18 bases between. The CDR3 bases are TGCAGTGCTAGAGGCCTGGTCAAAGGGTTAGACGAGCAGTACTTC. This sequence encodes CSARGLVKGLDEQYF.

The chain uses TRBV12-3 or TRBV12-4 and TRBJ2-1; 13 bases align to TRBD2. The junction had 1 base not matched to a gene; V was cut back by 6 bases and J by 2 bases. The length of the CDR3 is 15 residues. The CDR3 reads CASRLAGGAYNEQFF. CDR3 DNA: TGTGCCAGCAGACTAGCGGGAGGGGCCTACAATGAGCAGTTCTTC.

The gene calls are TRBV11-3 and TRBJ1-6; D may be TRBD1 (6 bases). V was cut by 6 bases and J by 7 bases, with 13 bases left in between. CDR1 is SGHNT, CDR2 YENEEA, per germline. This CDR3 is 14 amino acids long. The CDR3 bases are TGTGCCAGCAGGGCAGGGGTAGTGAATTCACCCCTCCACTTT. It encodes CASRAGVVNSPLHF.

The chain carries TRBV5-1 and TRBJ2-3; tentative D call: TRBD2 (6 bases). Germline V CDR1 and CDR2: SGHRS, YFSETQ. With 0 bases removed from V and 0 bases from J, the gap between germline ends came to 11 bases. This CDR3 comprises 16 residues. The CDR3 sequence: CASSLGLDGSTDTQYF. For the CDR3, the DNA is TGCGCCAGCAGCTTGGGACTAGATGGTAGCACAGATACGCAGTATTTT.

This clonotype was seen only a few times. The chain carries TRBV12-3 or TRBV12-4 and TRBJ1-2, with 7 nucleotides matching TRBD1. The trim removed 6 bases at V and 2 bases at J, leaving 3 bases unmatched. The CDR3 consists of 13 residues. The CDR3 DNA sequence: TGTGCCAGCAGGGAGACAGGGAACTATGGCTACACCTTC. Amino acids: CASRETGNYGYTF.

Ten or more counts support this clonotype. The chain employs TRBV7-8 and TRBJ2-2; TRBD1 might be the D (5 bases). The CDR3 totals 14 residues. Germline lookup yields CDR1 SGHVS and CDR2 FQNEAQ. Trimming pared 8 bases from V and 0 bases from J, leaving 10 bases between. CDR3 amino acids: CASHRFANTGELFF. CDR3 nucleotides: TGTGCCAGCCACAGGTTCGCGAACACCGGGGAGCTGTTTTTT.

This clonotype has more than one count but fewer than ten. This rearrangement joins TRBV29-1 to TRBJ2-5; D gene unclear. The germline CDR1 and CDR2 sequences are SQVTM and ANQGSEA. This CDR3 has 14 amino acids. The V end was cut by 3 bases, the J end by 0 bases, with 11 bases between. Written as DNA, the CDR3 is TGCAGCGTTGACGATTCGGTGTACCAAGAGACCCAGTACTTC. This codes for CSVDDSVYQETQYF. The full variable domain, its missing parts supplied by reference TRBV29-1 and TRBJ2-5, is SAVISQKPSRDICQRGTSLTIQCQVDSQVTMMFWYRQQPGQSLTLIATANQGSEATYESGFVIDKFPISRPNLTFSTLTVSNMSPEDSSIYLCSVDDSVYQETQYFGPGTRLLVL.

This clonotype has at least ten counts. V gene TRBV6-6 combines with J gene TRBJ1-1; D gene ambiguous. This CDR3 has 14 residues. Trimming took 2 bases from V and 1 from J, leaving 8 bases between them. From germline, CDR1 is MNHNY and CDR2 SVGAGI (reference sequence). CDR3 in DNA: TGTGCCAGCAGTTACCGGCTGGGGAACACTGAAGCTTTCTTT. This gives the protein CASSYRLGNTEAFF.

The sample holds many counts of this clonotype. The CDR3 nucleotides are TGTGCCATTCACCGGGACAAAGATCAGCCCCAGCATTTT. Its protein product is CAIHRDKDQPQHF. The chain couples TRBV10-3 to TRBJ1-5, with D maybe TRBD1 (6 bases). This CDR3 is 13 amino acids long. Looked up from germline, CDR1 is ENHRY and CDR2 is SYGVKD. Trimming took 9 bases from V and 5 from J, leaving 14 bases between them.